This T cell receptor (beta chain) originates from a study of identical twins. The germline V and J ends were trimmed by 6 bases and 4 bases, with 15 bases remaining between them. In germline, CDR1 is SNHLY, CDR2 FYNNEI. The CDR3 covers 14 residues. About this clonotype itself: Its matching antigen is unknown.

The study, taken as a whole, reports: Beta clonotypes that were abundant in cord blood contained fewer insertions, a pattern absent from memory repertoires.

Unique molecular identifiers were present on the cDNA, which also gained a universal primer site by template switching. Each CDR3 protein gets one entry after TCRdb re-called the 5' RACE reads with MiXCR. This sample has 700,000 or so distinct CDR3 sequences, with 21% found just once. These data are also associated with another study on T cells expressing NK-cell markers. From that second work: Dominant NKG2C+ clonotypes made up about 1.0-7.0% of CD8+ T cells in about six donors.

The TCR comes from a woman aged 18-30 years in good health. The sequenced sample was PBMCs. V usage is TRBV2 and J usage is TRBJ2-5; TRBD1 or TRBD2 may be the D gene (5 bases each). The CDR3 region has the DNA TGTGCCAGCAGCCTTCCCGGGACGGTAGAGACCCAGTACTTC. Its protein product is CASSLPGTVETQYF. The full variable domain, rest sourced from reference TRBV2 and TRBJ2-5, is EPEVTQTPSHQVTQMGQEVILRCVPISNHLYFYWYRQILGQKVEFLVSFYNNEISEKSEIFDDQFSVERPDGSNFTLKIRSTKLEDSAMYFCASSLPGTVETQYFGPGTRLLVL.